This TCR beta chain was observed in a study of beta chain features in type 1 diabetes. This clone was seen a handful of times. Its matching antigen is unknown. V was trimmed by 4 bases and J by 7 bases, leaving 11 bases between them. This CDR3 is 13 amino acids long. Germline CDR1 reads SGDLS; CDR2 reads YYNGEE. Study-wide results and caveats: A moderate, significant TCRB CDR3 shortening appeared in type 1 diabetes across four CD4+ subsets.

Every isolated RNA sample was fully reverse transcribed, so sequencing captured expressed TCRB transcripts. Assay: immunoSEQ multiplex PCR; the TCRdb copy retains only in-frame clones and omits some. The profile shows around 120,000 clones, approximately 15% of them singletons. The source is a man younger than 35 with type 1 diabetes. V gene TRBV9 combines with J gene TRBJ2-2; D remains ambiguous. Material: central memory CD4+ T cells from blood. The CDR3 region has the DNA TGTGCCAGCAGCCCCACTATGGACGGGGAGCTGTTTTTT. This gives the protein CASSPTMDGELFF.